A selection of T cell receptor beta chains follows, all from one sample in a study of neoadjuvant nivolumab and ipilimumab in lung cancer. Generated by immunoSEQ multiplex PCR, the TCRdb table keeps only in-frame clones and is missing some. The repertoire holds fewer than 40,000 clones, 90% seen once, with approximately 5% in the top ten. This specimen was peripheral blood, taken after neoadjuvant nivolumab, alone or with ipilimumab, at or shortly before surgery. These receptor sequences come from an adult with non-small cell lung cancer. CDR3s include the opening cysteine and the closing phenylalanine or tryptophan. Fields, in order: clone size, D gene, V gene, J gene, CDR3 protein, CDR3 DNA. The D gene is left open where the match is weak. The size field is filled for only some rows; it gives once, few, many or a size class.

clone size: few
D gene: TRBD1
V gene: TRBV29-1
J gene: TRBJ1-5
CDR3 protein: CSVRDRGSNQPQHF
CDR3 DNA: TGCAGCGTTCGGGACAGGGGAAGCAATCAGCCCCAGCATTTT

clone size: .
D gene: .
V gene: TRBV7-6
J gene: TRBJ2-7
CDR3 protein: CASSLGQGTYEQYF
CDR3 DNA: TGTGCCAGCAGCTTAGGGCAGGGAACCTACGAGCAGTACTTC

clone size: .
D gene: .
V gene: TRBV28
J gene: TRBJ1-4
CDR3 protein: CASSLNEKLFF
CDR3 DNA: TGTGCCAGCAGTTTAAATGAAAAACTGTTTTTT

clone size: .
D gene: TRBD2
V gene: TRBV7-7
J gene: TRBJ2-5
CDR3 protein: CASSPLGGLGETQYF
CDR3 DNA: TGTGCCAGCAGCCCCCTGGGAGGGTTGGGGGAGACCCAGTACTTC

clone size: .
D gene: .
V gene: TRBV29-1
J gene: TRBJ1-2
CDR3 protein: CSVSSNYGYTF
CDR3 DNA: TGCAGCGTATCTTCTAACTATGGCTACACCTTC

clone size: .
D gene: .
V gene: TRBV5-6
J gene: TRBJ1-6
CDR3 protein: CASSLGNSPLHF
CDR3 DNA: TGTGCCAGCAGCTTGGGTAATTCACCCCTCCACTTT

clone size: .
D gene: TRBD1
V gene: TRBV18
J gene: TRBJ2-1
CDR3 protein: CASSPGTGSSYNEQFF
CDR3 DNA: TGTGCCAGCTCACCGGGGACAGGGTCCTCATACAATGAGCAGTTCTTC

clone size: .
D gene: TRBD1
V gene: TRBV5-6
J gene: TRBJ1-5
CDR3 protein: CASSLGGDRSYSNQPQHF
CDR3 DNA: TGTGCCAGCAGCTTGGGAGGGGACAGATCGTATAGCAATCAGCCCCAGCATTTT

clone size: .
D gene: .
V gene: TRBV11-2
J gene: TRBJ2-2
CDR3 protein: CASSFSTNTGELFF
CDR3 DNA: TGTGCCAGCAGCTTTAGCACCAACACCGGGGAGCTGTTTTTT

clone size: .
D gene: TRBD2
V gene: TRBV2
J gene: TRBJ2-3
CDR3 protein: CASVGLAGTWTQYF
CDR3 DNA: TGTGCCAGCGTAGGACTAGCCGGTACTTGGACGCAGTATTTT

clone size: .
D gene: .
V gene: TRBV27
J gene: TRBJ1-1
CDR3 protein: CASSPGARAMDTEAFF
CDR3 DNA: TGTGCCAGCAGCCCGGGGGCCCGAGCGATGGACACTGAAGCTTTCTTT

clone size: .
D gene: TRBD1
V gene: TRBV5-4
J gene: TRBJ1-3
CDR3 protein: CASSPGTGGNTIYF
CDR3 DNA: TGTGCCAGCAGCCCCGGGACAGGGGGAAACACCATATATTTT

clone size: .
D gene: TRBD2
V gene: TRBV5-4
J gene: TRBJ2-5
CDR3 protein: CASSGTSGGVETQYF
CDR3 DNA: TGTGCCAGCAGCGGGACTAGCGGGGGGGTGGAGACCCAGTACTTC

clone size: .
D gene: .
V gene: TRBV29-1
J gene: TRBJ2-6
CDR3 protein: CSAMGESSGANVLTF
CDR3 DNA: TGCAGCGCCATGGGTGAGAGCTCTGGGGCCAACGTCCTGACTTTC

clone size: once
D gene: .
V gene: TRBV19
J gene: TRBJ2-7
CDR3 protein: CASSPLGGGYEQYF
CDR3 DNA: TGTGCCAGTAGTCCGCTAGGGGGGGGGTACGAGCAGTACTTC

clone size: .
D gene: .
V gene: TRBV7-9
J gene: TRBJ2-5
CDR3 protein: CASSFVLGAGETQYF
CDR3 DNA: TGTGCCAGCAGCTTTGTGTTGGGGGCCGGGGAGACCCAGTACTTC

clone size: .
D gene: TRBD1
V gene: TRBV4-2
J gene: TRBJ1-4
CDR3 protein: CASSQGVRGDGVYEKLFF
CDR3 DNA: TGTGCCAGCAGCCAAGGCGTCAGGGGGGATGGCGTCTATGAAAAACTGTTTTTT

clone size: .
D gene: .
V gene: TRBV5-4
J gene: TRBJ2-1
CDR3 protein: CASSRMGVLNNEQFF
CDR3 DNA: TGTGCCAGCAGCAGGATGGGGGTGCTCAACAATGAGCAGTTCTTC

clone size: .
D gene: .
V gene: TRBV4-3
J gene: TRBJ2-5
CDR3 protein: CASSQRGGGYQETQYF
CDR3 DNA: TGCGCCAGCAGCCAAAGGGGAGGGGGGTACCAAGAGACCCAGTACTTC